The clone carrying this T cell receptor (beta chain) appeared many times. The data were obtained in a study of identical twins' blood T cells. TCR cDNA libraries came from RNA via a modified published protocol. TCRdb used MiXCR to reprocess the 5' RACE reads, holding one entry per CDR3 protein. Counted here are around 380,000 distinct CDR3 sequences, around 30% occurring once; the ten biggest clones make up 5.5% to 6.5%. The V gene's germline CDR1 is DFQATT and CDR2 SNEGSKA (reference sequence). V shed 4 bases, J shed 4 bases, and the junction held 8 bases outside the gene matches. The CDR3 is 16 amino acids.

The chain is built from TRBV20-1 and TRBJ2-3, with 13 bases identical to TRBD2. Sequencing was performed on PBMCs. This clonotype was sampled from a woman between 18 and 49 years old in good health. The CDR3 nucleotides read TGCAGTGCTACCGGGACTAGCGGGAACCAACCAGATACGCAGTATTTT. Its protein is CSATGTSGNQPDTQYF.